The entry below describes one T cell receptor (beta chain). The protocol was immunoSEQ multiplex PCR, while the TCRdb copy is restricted to in-frame clones and leaves out a portion. The profile shows fewer than 85,000 clones, roughly 90% of them singletons. The data originate from a study of blood T cell repertoires in COVID-19. The wider study: Italy, Spain and the United States were the sources of the convalescent and acute COVID-19 samples.

The CDR3 runs to 15 residues. J lost 0 bases, V lost 5 bases, and 4 bases had no gene match. Per the germline V gene, CDR1 is MNHEY and CDR2 is SVGAGI. The TCR originated in a man aged 50-59 years with active COVID-19. The sequencing sample was made of peripheral blood. The chain recombines TRBV6-5 with TRBJ1-5, with 7 bases aligning to TRBD1. CDR3 bases: TGTGCCAGCAGTCCGGACAGGCCTAGCAATCAGCCCCAGCATTTT. Encoded protein: CASSPDRPSNQPQHF.